This TCR beta chain was captured in a study of CD8 T cells in ankylosing spondylitis. This clonotype showed up just a few times. The antigen is undetermined. Study-wide findings and caveats: Some motif variants had been reported before (in reactive arthritis synovial fluid and blood).

TCRdb re-analysed the 5' RACE reads in MiXCR, keeping a single row per CDR3 protein. The sample carries 200,000 to 300,000 distinct CDR3 sequences, about 11% recorded once. The CDR3 has 11 residues. The V end was cut by 7 bases, the J end by 4 bases, with 7 bases between. Germline V CDR1 and CDR2: SNHLY, FYNNEI. The clonotype comes from a male donor with ankylosing spondylitis or in good health (not recorded which). Sequencing was done on a sample of blood, either unsorted or a sorted T cell fraction (not recorded which). This chain joins TRBV2 and TRBJ1-1; D unresolved. The CDR3 here is CASNGGTEAFF. In DNA form, the CDR3 reads TGTGCCAGCAACGGCGGCACTGAAGCTTTCTTT.